These 24 T cell receptor beta chains were sequenced from one sample in a study of cytomegalovirus exposure and HLA in healthy donors. Primers for the PCR totalled 60 Vbeta and 13 Jbeta. Assay used: immunoSEQ multiplex PCR; TCRdb lists only in-frame clones, some missing. The sample lists about 160,000 clones; more than 65% were seen once. The specimen was PBMCs. These receptors came from a man aged 45 to 65 in good health and CMV-seropositive.

The chain carries TRBV7-9 and TRBJ2-1; TRBD2 matches at 9 bases. Losses at the gene ends were 8 bases for V and 5 bases for J; bases not matched to a gene: 7. Germline V CDR1 and CDR2: SEHNR, FQNEAQ (reference sequence). The CDR3 is 14 residues long. The CDR3 DNA sequence: TGTGCCAGCCGGCGGGCTAGCGGGAACAATGAGCAGTTCTTC. Translated: CASRRASGNNEQFF.

The J gene is TRBJ2-1, the V gene TRBV2, with D maybe TRBD1 (5 bases). The length of the CDR3 is 12 residues. Germline values: CDR1 SNHLY, CDR2 FYNNEI. Between the trimmed V and J ends, which lost 5 bases and 8 bases, there was a span of 10 bases. The CDR3 sequence: CASSHFRDEQFF. CDR3 nucleotide sequence: TGTGCCAGCAGTCATTTCAGGGATGAGCAGTTCTTC.

CDR3 in amino acids: CASSLVGDNTEAFF. The CDR3 region has the DNA TGCGCCAGCAGCTTGGTAGGAGATAACACTGAAGCTTTCTTT. The chain uses TRBV5-1 and TRBJ1-1; D not resolved. V dropped 0 bases and J dropped 2 bases, with 8 bases sitting between them. This CDR3 contains 14 residues. The V gene's germline CDR1 is SGHRS and CDR2 YFSETQ.

J is TRBJ2-1 and V is TRBV19; 12 bases are a match to TRBD2. The germline gives CDR1 LNHDA, CDR2 SQIVND (reference sequence). The CDR3 extends over 21 amino acids. The V and J ends lost 6 bases and 8 bases, in that order; junction bases with no gene match: 26. The CDR3 region has the DNA TGTGCCAGTAGGGGATCCGCCATGGCTAGCGGGGGGGCCAATCGTCGGGATGAGCAGTTCTTC. The encoded protein is CASRGSAMASGGANRRDEQFF. Supplemented by reference TRBV19 and TRBJ2-1, the full variable domain reads DGGITQSPKYLFRKEGQNVTLSCEQNLNHDAMYWYRQDPGQGLRLIYYSQIVNDFQKGDIAEGYSVSREKKESFPLTVTSAQKNPTAFYLCASRGSAMASGGANRRDEQFFGPGTRLTVL.

A single count supports this clone. The genes are TRBV6-6 and TRBJ1-5; D gene ambiguous. CDR1 and CDR2 (germline): MNHNY, SVGAGI (reference sequence). V was clipped by 2 bases and J by 4 bases, with 6 bases between them. This CDR3 region has 13 residues. The CDR3 DNA reads as TGTGCCAGCAGTTACGACGGGAATCAGCCCCAGCATTTT. Translated, it gives CASSYDGNQPQHF.

This clone appeared a single time. The chain recombines TRBV6-1 with TRBJ2-5; 7 bases match TRBD1. This CDR3 spans 14 amino acids. Germline CDR1 reads MNHNS; CDR2 reads SASEGT. The J segment lost 0 bases and the V segment lost 6 bases, leaving 4 bases of the junction unmatched. Written as DNA, the CDR3 is TGTGCCAGCAGCGACAGGGCTTACCAAGAGACCCAGTACTTC. It is translated as CASSDRAYQETQYF.

This clone was observed once. V gene TRBV2 combines with J gene TRBJ1-2; D is perhaps TRBD1 (6 bases). Deletions cut 8 bases from V and 4 bases from J, with 11 bases between. Germline CDR1 and CDR2: SNHLY and FYNNEI. The CDR3 spans 12 residues. The CDR3 nucleotides read TGTGCCAGCTCCCGGGACACCTATGGCTACACCTTC. It translates to CASSRDTYGYTF.

This chain links TRBV5-6 with TRBJ2-1; weak D call: TRBD1 (5 bases). Germline lookup yields CDR1 SGHDT and CDR2 YYEEEE. Trimming took off 1 base at V and 8 bases at J, with 7 bases between the two ends. This CDR3 has 12 amino acids. The CDR3 here is CASSLQGYEQFF. CDR3 DNA: TGTGCCAGCAGCTTGCAGGGTTATGAGCAGTTCTTC.

V gene TRBV5-1 combines with J gene TRBJ2-6, with D maybe TRBD2 (5 bases). The CDR3 runs to 16 residues. Germline V gene sequence: CDR1 SGHRS, CDR2 YFSETQ. Trimming took off 4 bases at V and 1 base at J, with 12 bases between the two ends. CDR3 sequence reads: CASSQPEGSGANVLTF. In nucleotides, the CDR3 is TGCGCCAGCAGCCAACCCGAGGGATCTGGGGCCAACGTCCTGACTTTC.

This sequence joins TRBV5-8 and TRBJ1-1, with a possible D match to TRBD1 (6 bases). V was cut by 0 bases and J by 0 bases, with 12 bases left in between. This CDR3 comprises 16 residues. Per germline, CDR1 SGHTS and CDR2 YDEGEE. The CDR3, as DNA: TGTGCCAGCAGCTTGGTCTCAGGGGCCATGAACACTGAAGCTTTCTTT. It yields the protein CASSLVSGAMNTEAFF. The variable domain in full, with the rest retrieved from reference TRBV5-8 and TRBJ1-1, is EAGVTQSPTHLIKTRGQQATLRCSPISGHTSVYWYQQALGLGLQFLLWYDEGEERNRGNFPPRFSGRQFPNYSSELNVNALELEDSALYLCASSLVSGAMNTEAFFGQGTRLTVV.

The chain employs TRBV18 and TRBJ1-1; 11 nucleotides align to TRBD1. CDR1 and CDR2 from the germline V gene are KGHSH and LQKENI. The CDR3 totals 18 residues. Trimming removed 5 bases from V and 0 bases from J; junction bases left unmatched: 11. The CDR3 region is CASSYSGQGVTLNTEAFF. The CDR3 DNA sequence: TGTGCCAGCTCATATTCGGGACAGGGGGTAACATTGAACACTGAAGCTTTCTTT.

This clone was picked up a small number of times. This CDR3 is CASSLAPSGGAFLSGELFF. CDR3 nucleotides: TGTGCCAGCAGTTTAGCGCCTAGCGGGGGGGCCTTTCTCTCCGGGGAGCTGTTTTTT. The gene calls are TRBV28 and TRBJ2-2; 12 bases match TRBD2. Germline V gives CDR1 MDHEN, CDR2 SYDVKM. The junction had 13 bases not matched to a gene; V was cut back by 2 bases and J by 6 bases. CDR3 length equals 19 residues.

The chain uses TRBV7-8 and TRBJ1-6; D is perhaps TRBD1 (6 bases). CDR1 and CDR2 from the germline V gene are SGHVS and FQNEAQ. This CDR3 has 16 residues. The V and J ends lost 2 bases and 5 bases respectively, with 13 bases between them. CDR3 sequence: CASSLRPRGNNSPLHF. CDR3 nucleotides: TGTGCCAGCAGCTTACGCCCCAGGGGAAATAATTCACCCCTCCACTTT.

This clone was picked up one time. The V call is TRBV27, the J call TRBJ1-2; maybe TRBD1 (6 bases). Per the germline V gene, CDR1 is MNHEY and CDR2 is SMNVEV (reference sequence). V lost 5 bases to trimming and J lost 8 bases, with 18 bases between them. The CDR3 is 14 residues long. CDR3 in amino acids: CASSAGVEREGYTF. In DNA, the CDR3 is TGTGCCAGCAGTGCAGGGGTTGAAAGAGAAGGCTACACCTTC.

The rearrangement joins TRBV9 to TRBJ2-1; TRBD2 matches 11 bases. V lost 0 bases and J lost 10; bases outside the gene matches: 6. CDR3 length: 15 residues. Germline V CDR1 and CDR2: SGDLS, YYNGEE. CDR3 coding DNA: TGTGCCAGCAGCGTAGCCCTAGCGGGGGGTGAGGAGCAGTTCTTC. It specifies CASSVALAGGEEQFF.

The chain joins TRBV7-2 to TRBJ2-1, with D perhaps TRBD2 (5 bases). Germline assignment: CDR1 SGHTA and CDR2 FQGNSA. V dropped 1 base and J dropped 9 bases, with 13 bases sitting between them. This CDR3 spans 14 amino acids. The CDR3 region has the DNA TGTGCCAGCAGCTTAGGGTCGGGATCCGTTGAGCAGTTCTTC. It is translated as CASSLGSGSVEQFF.

The V gene is TRBV5-4, the J gene TRBJ1-2, with TRBD1 matching 11 bases. V lost 5 bases to trimming and J lost 2 bases; unmatched junction nucleotides: 5. CDR1 and CDR2 (germline): SGHNT, YYREEE (reference sequence). This CDR3 spans 15 amino acids. DNA of the CDR3: TGTGCCAGCAGAACCGGGACAGGGGGGAACTATGGCTACACCTTC. This gives the protein CASRTGTGGNYGYTF.

The gene calls are TRBV5-5 and TRBJ1-1, with D possibly matching TRBD1 (5 bases). There are 15 residues in the CDR3. The germline CDR1 and CDR2 sequences are SGHKS and YYEKEE (reference sequence). Trimming took off 1 base at V and 1 base at J, with 11 bases between the two ends. In nucleotides, the CDR3 is TGTGCCAGCAGCTTGTCAGGGTTGAGGAACACTGAAGCTTTCTTT. This codes for CASSLSGLRNTEAFF.

The chain employs TRBV19 and TRBJ2-7; 10 bases are shared with TRBD1. V was pared by 5 bases and J by 4 bases, with 8 bases of the junction left unmatched. Germline CDR1 is LNHDA and CDR2 is SQIVND (reference sequence). This CDR3 spans 15 amino acids. The CDR3 DNA reads TGTGCCAGTAGTCCACCGGGACAGGGGTTATACGAGCAGTACTTC. The encoded protein is CASSPPGQGLYEQYF.

The chain links TRBV7-3 to TRBJ2-2, with 10 bases lining up with TRBD1. Trimming took 2 bases from V and 4 from J; bases not matched to a gene: 4. The CDR3 sequence is 16 residues long. Germline V gene lookup returns CDR1 SGHTA and CDR2 FQGTGA. CDR3 sequence reads: CASSLVGTGATGELFF. CDR3 nucleotides: TGTGCCAGCAGCTTAGTCGGGACAGGGGCCACCGGGGAGCTGTTTTTT.

The chain recombines TRBV4-2 with TRBJ2-7; D is possibly TRBD1 (5 bases). This CDR3 has 17 residues. From germline, CDR1 is LGHNA and CDR2 YNFKEQ. V was trimmed by 3 bases and J by 2 bases, leaving 20 bases between them. As DNA, the CDR3 is TGTGCCAGCAGCCAGGTTTTTCAGGGCGCTAACACCTACGAGCAGTACTTC. Protein product: CASSQVFQGANTYEQYF.

In DNA, the CDR3 is TGCGCCAGCAGTGAGCTTTGGGGTGGTAGCGGGGGAGTCGATGAGCAGTTCTTC. Amino acid sequence: CASSELWGGSGGVDEQFF. The chain employs TRBV10-2 and TRBJ2-1; 9 positions match TRBD2. V shed 2 bases and J 8 bases; nucleotides not matched to a gene: 16. CDR3 length equals 18 residues. Per germline, CDR1 WSHSY and CDR2 SAAADI.

The chain uses TRBV6-5 and TRBJ1-2; a weak D match, TRBD1 (5 bases). There are 13 residues in the CDR3. From germline, CDR1 is MNHEY and CDR2 SVGAGI. The ends were cut back, 6 bases at V and 5 bases at J, with 13 bases in the middle. This chain's CDR3 is CASRRGTHYGYTF. The CDR3 DNA follows: TGTGCCAGCAGACGCGGGACTCATTATGGCTACACCTTC.

The chain couples TRBV10-1 to TRBJ2-3, with TRBD1 matching over 8 bases. The CDR3 has 17 amino acids. V shed 3 bases, J shed 5 bases, and the junction held 13 bases outside the gene matches. CDR1 WNHNN and CDR2 SYGVQD come from the germline V gene (reference sequence). In DNA form, the CDR3 reads TGCGCCAGCAGTGAACAAACGACAGGGGCGCCACAAGATACGCAGTATTTT. It codes for CASSEQTTGAPQDTQYF.